The present T cell receptor (beta chain) was sequenced within a study of blood T cell repertoires in COVID-19. Study at large: PBMCs, B-cell-depleted T cells, or T cells were the source of the cDNA or gDNA that made up the material.

Produced via immunoSEQ multiplex PCR; TCRdb's table is partial and in-frame only. The sample has roughly 60,000 clones, around 83% seen once; the top ten hold about 6%. The CDR3 is 12 residues long. V shed 0 bases and J shed 5 bases, with 7 bases lying between them. CDR1 is GTSNPN, CDR2 SVGIG, per germline (reference sequence). The receptor's source is a woman aged 55-70 years with acute or convalescent COVID-19. V and J are TRBV30 and TRBJ2-5; tentatively, D is TRBD2 (5 bases). Sequenced sample: peripheral blood. CDR3 in DNA: TGTGCCTGGAGTGTACTAGTTGAGACCCAGTACTTC. It yields the protein CAWSVLVETQYF.